This T cell receptor (beta chain) originates from a study of control samples from healthy donors and cancer patients. Measured with immunoSEQ multiplex PCR; TCRdb has only the in-frame clones, and not every one. The data contain about 140,000 clones, less than 95% of them singletons. V shed 0 bases and J shed 2 bases, with 9 bases lying between them. CDR1 and CDR2 from the germline V gene are SGHRS and YFSETQ. This CDR3 has 15 residues. Input material: blood. The V call is TRBV5-1, the J call TRBJ1-5; possible D gene TRBD1, 6 bases. The TCR comes from a man younger than 35 in good health. The CDR3 DNA reads TGCGCCAGCAGCTTGGCCTCAGGGGGCAATCAGCCCCAGCATTTT. It translates to CASSLASGGNQPQHF.